The rows below give T cell receptor beta chains drawn from one sample of a study of blood T cell repertoires in COVID-19. Using immunoSEQ multiplex PCR, the repertoire was profiled, and TCRdb retains in-frame clones only, with some absent. Of 250,000 to 350,000 clones listed, approximately 86% were seen once; the top ten hold over 2%. Sequencing was done on a sample of peripheral blood. These receptors were taken from a woman under 40 who had recovered from COVID-19. Each CDR3 is given without its conserved first and last residue. Rows may omit the clone size; those that give it use once, few, many or a size class.

.	TRBV6-2/TRBV6-3	TRBJ2-1	ASSYGTGEEQF
.	TRBV4-1	TRBJ1-2	ASSQGWGGENYGYT
.	TRBV5-4	TRBJ1-6	ASSLEGVVSPLH
.	TRBV6-6	TRBJ2-7	ASSPNPGFYEQY
once	TRBV19	TRBJ2-2	ASSIVASGIELF
.	TRBV5-1	TRBJ1-2	ASSSTGDYGYT
.	TRBV2	TRBJ2-3	ASARLAGPDTQY
.	TRBV6-5	TRBJ1-1	ASSRYSHTEAF
.	TRBV3-1/TRBV3-2	TRBJ2-7	ASSQAGEQY
.	TRBV6-5	TRBJ1-1	ASSYSGGGTEAF
many	TRBV7-9	TRBJ1-1	ASSLSVGTEAF
.	TRBV28	TRBJ1-1	ASGQPTEAF
.	TRBV30	TRBJ1-2	AWSVFTAGDGYT
many	TRBV12-3/TRBV12-4	TRBJ1-1	ASSLAGAEAF
once	TRBV29-1	TRBJ1-1	SVLGQGGTEAF
.	TRBV24-1	TRBJ2-1	ATSAPIGTSGRNEQF
.	TRBV6-5	TRBJ2-1	ASARTDNEQF
.	TRBV11-3	TRBJ2-3	ASSSGLAGTDTQY
.	TRBV6-5	TRBJ2-3	ASSFYGLATDTQY
.	TRBV5-1	TRBJ2-2	ASSFGTPNTGELF
.	TRBV2	TRBJ2-1	ARAGTSSEQF
.	TRBV6-6	TRBJ1-2	ASSYDRGDGYT